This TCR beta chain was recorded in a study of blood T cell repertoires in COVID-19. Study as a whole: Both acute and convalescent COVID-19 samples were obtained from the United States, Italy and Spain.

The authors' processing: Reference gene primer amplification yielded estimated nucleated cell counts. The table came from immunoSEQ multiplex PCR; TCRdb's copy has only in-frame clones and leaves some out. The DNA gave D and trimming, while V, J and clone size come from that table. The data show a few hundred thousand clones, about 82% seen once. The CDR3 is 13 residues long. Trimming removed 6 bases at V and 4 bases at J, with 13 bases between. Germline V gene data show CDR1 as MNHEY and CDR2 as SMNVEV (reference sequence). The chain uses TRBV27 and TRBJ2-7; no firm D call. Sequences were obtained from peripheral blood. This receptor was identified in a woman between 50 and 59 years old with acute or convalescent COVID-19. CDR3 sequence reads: CASSYAKDYEQYF. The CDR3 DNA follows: TGTGCCAGCAGCTACGCTAAAGATTACGAGCAGTACTTC.